These 32 T cell receptor beta chains share one sample of origin, sequenced in a study of PD-1 blockade in classical Hodgkin lymphoma. The repertoire was sequenced with immunoSEQ multiplex PCR; TCRdb's copy has only in-frame clones and lacks some. In the table there are 25,000 to 40,000 clones, roughly 82% of which are singletons. Brentuximab vedotin exposure varied among the patients, all of whom had relapsed after autologous stem cell transplantation. The specimen was peripheral blood mononuclear cells (PBMCs), collected at baseline. These receptors were obtained from a human donor with classical Hodgkin lymphoma.

V usage is TRBV5-1 and J usage is TRBJ2-4, with D hard to call. Looked up from germline, CDR1 is SGHRS and CDR2 is YFSETQ. The CDR3 consists of 15 residues. Deletions cut 0 bases from V and 2 bases from J, with 9 bases between. The CDR3 spells CASSLDLGPKNIQYF. CDR3 bases: TGCGCCAGCAGCTTGGACTTGGGTCCCAAAAACATTCAGTACTTC.

The V gene is TRBV6-1, the J gene TRBJ2-5; 11 positions agree with TRBD1. Germline V CDR1 and CDR2: MNHNS, SASEGT. CDR3 size: 18 residues. V gave up 2 bases and J gave up 5 bases; unmatched junction bases: 13. The CDR3 loop reads CASSESGVPGQGDETQYF. The CDR3 DNA reads TGTGCCAGCAGTGAATCGGGGGTACCGGGACAGGGGGATGAGACCCAGTACTTC.

The chain employs TRBV5-4 and TRBJ2-2; D gene ambiguous. V was clipped by 3 bases and J by 5 bases, with 8 bases between them. CDR3 length equals 13 residues. Germline CDR1 reads SGHNT; CDR2 reads YYREEE (reference sequence). The CDR3 sequence: CASSYDQTGELFF. CDR3 nucleotides: TGTGCCAGCAGCTACGACCAAACCGGGGAGCTGTTTTTT.

This rearrangement joins TRBV28 to TRBJ2-3; 8 nucleotides match TRBD1. CDR1 is MDHEN and CDR2 is SYDVKM in the germline V gene. The junction had 8 bases not matched to a gene; V was cut back by 3 bases and J by 6 bases. The CDR3 is 15 residues long. CDR3 region: CASSLLQGARDTQYF. Written as DNA, the CDR3 is TGTGCCAGCAGTTTGTTGCAGGGGGCGCGGGATACGCAGTATTTT.

The rearrangement links TRBV18 to TRBJ2-1; tentatively, D is TRBD1 or TRBD2 (5 bases each). The germline V and J ends were trimmed by 3 bases and 6 bases, with 15 bases remaining between them. Germline assignment: CDR1 KGHSH and CDR2 LQKENI. The CDR3 contains 15 residues. CDR3 amino acids: CASSPTGTDPNEQFF. The DNA of the CDR3 is TGTGCCAGCTCACCCACCGGGACCGATCCCAATGAGCAGTTCTTC.

V usage is TRBV4-2 and J usage is TRBJ2-1, with D possibly matching TRBD1 (6 bases). Germline V CDR1 and CDR2: LGHNA, YNFKEQ. Trimming stripped 0 bases from V and 9 bases from J, with 15 bases between. The CDR3 sequence is 15 residues long. CDR3 sequence reads: CASSQDYRAGGEQFF. The CDR3 DNA reads as TGTGCCAGCAGCCAAGATTACAGGGCAGGCGGTGAGCAGTTCTTC.

This chain uses TRBV6-5 with TRBJ2-3, with D tentatively TRBD1 (6 bases). Trimming removed 10 bases at V and 2 bases at J, with 13 bases between. This CDR3 is built from 13 residues. Germline CDR1 reads MNHEY; CDR2 reads SVGAGI. The CDR3, as DNA: TGTGCCACATACAGGGATTTCACAGATACGCAGTATTTT. Translation: CATYRDFTDTQYF.

This clone was detected a few times. The chain links TRBV2 to TRBJ2-1; a weak D match, TRBD2 (5 bases). Per the germline V gene, CDR1 is SNHLY and CDR2 is FYNNEI. V lost 4 bases and J lost 6, with 10 bases in between. This CDR3 is built from 13 residues. The CDR3 DNA reads TGTGCCAGCAGTGTCGACTACTCCAATGAGCAGTTCTTC. Its translation is CASSVDYSNEQFF.

This clone was recorded once. The chain links TRBV6-6 to TRBJ1-1; 10 positions match TRBD1. Germline CDR1 reads MNHNY; CDR2 reads SVGAGI (reference sequence). This CDR3 region has 12 residues. V was pared by 6 bases and J by 11 bases, with 6 bases of the junction left unmatched. The CDR3 reads CASSGQGVWAFF. CDR3 in DNA: TGTGCCAGCAGCGGACAGGGGGTTTGGGCTTTCTTT.

This rearrangement joins TRBV2 to TRBJ1-2; D is perhaps TRBD1 (5 bases). Trimming shortened V by 4 bases and J by 1 base, and 10 bases separated the two germline ends. Germline V gives CDR1 SNHLY, CDR2 FYNNEI. The CDR3 runs 14 residues. The CDR3 DNA is TGTGCCAGCAGTGGAGGGGAGAATAACTATGGCTACACCTTC. It specifies CASSGGENNYGYTF. The whole variable domain, remainder taken from reference TRBV2 and TRBJ1-2, is EPEVTQTPSHQVTQMGQEVILRCVPISNHLYFYWYRQILGQKVEFLVSFYNNEISEKSEIFDDQFSVERPDGSNFTLKIRSTKLEDSAMYFCASSGGENNYGYTFGSGTRLTVV.

The V gene is TRBV7-8, the J gene TRBJ2-7, with a weak D call TRBD2 (5 bases). The V and J ends lost 2 bases and 2 bases respectively, with 10 bases between them. Germline V gives CDR1 SGHVS, CDR2 FQNEAQ. This CDR3 is built from 14 residues. CDR3 sequence (DNA): TGTGCCAGCAGCTTATCGTGGGGAGCCTACGAGCAGTACTTC. Translating gives CASSLSWGAYEQYF.

The rearrangement joins TRBV4-1 to TRBJ2-7; TRBD2 matches 7 bases. Per the germline V gene, CDR1 is MGHRA and CDR2 is YSYEKL. Trimming at V came to 1 base and at J to 5 bases, leaving 11 bases not matched to a gene. The CDR3 consists of 16 residues. In DNA, the CDR3 is TGCGCCAGCAGCCAAGGCCCCAGACTAGCTTTCGACGAGCAGTACTTC. Amino acid sequence: CASSQGPRLAFDEQYF.

This chain joins TRBV5-1 and TRBJ2-1, with D possibly matching TRBD2 (7 bases). Trimming took off 2 bases at V and 7 bases at J, with 22 bases between the two ends. Germline lookup yields CDR1 SGHRS and CDR2 YFSETQ. This CDR3 contains 17 residues. The CDR3 DNA sequence: TGCGCCAGCAGCTTTGGGGTCGGGGGGCTCGCAGGGAATGAGCAGTTCTTC. It specifies CASSFGVGGLAGNEQFF.

This chain uses TRBV6-1 with TRBJ2-5, with D possibly being TRBD2 (6 bases). Trimming removed 0 bases at V and 4 bases at J, with 12 bases between. This CDR3 has 15 residues. The germline gives CDR1 MNHNS, CDR2 SASEGT. The CDR3 spells CASSEASGGVETQYF. As DNA, the CDR3 is TGTGCCAGCAGTGAAGCTAGCGGCGGGGTAGAGACCCAGTACTTC.

This clone was observed a handful of times. The rearrangement joins TRBV6-5 to TRBJ2-5, with 10 bases identical to TRBD2. The CDR3 runs 14 residues. Germline assignment: CDR1 MNHEY and CDR2 SVGAGI. V lost 8 bases and J lost 5; bases outside the gene matches: 8. The CDR3 spells CASAAGGPWETQYF. In DNA, the CDR3 is TGTGCCAGCGCAGCGGGGGGGCCTTGGGAGACCCAGTACTTC.

The rearrangement uses TRBV7-9 and TRBJ1-2; possibly TRBD1 for D (5 bases). CDR3 length: 13 amino acids. CDR1 is SEHNR, CDR2 FQNEAQ, per germline (reference sequence). Trimming cost V 2 bases and J 4 bases, with 8 bases left between them. The CDR3 DNA is TGTGCCAGCAGCTTACAGGGATCCTATGGCTACACCTTC. Encoded protein: CASSLQGSYGYTF.

On this clone: A junction boundary mismatches the germline segment, possibly from a read error. The gene calls are TRBV5-4 and TRBJ2-7, with TRBD2 as a possible D gene (6 bases). CDR3 length: 12 amino acids. Per germline, CDR1 SGHNT and CDR2 YYREEE (reference sequence). The CDR3 coding sequence is TGTGCCAGCAGGTTGGACTACTACGAGCAGTACTTC. It is translated as CASRLDYYEQYF.

V and J are TRBV5-6 and TRBJ2-5; D may be TRBD1 (6 bases). Germline loops: CDR1 SGHDT, CDR2 YYEEEE. Trimming took 0 bases from V and 3 from J, leaving 9 bases between them. This CDR3 has 14 amino acids. The chain's CDR3 is CASSLGAGEETQYF. The CDR3 DNA reads as TGTGCCAGCAGCTTGGGGGCAGGGGAAGAGACCCAGTACTTC.

The genes are TRBV18 and TRBJ1-1, with TRBD1 as a possible D gene (6 bases). Trimming pared 3 bases from V and 7 bases from J, leaving 15 bases between. There are 14 residues in the CDR3. Germline-derived CDR1 and CDR2 are KGHSH and LQKENI. CDR3 residues: CASSPGQRGSEAFF. The CDR3 nucleotides are TGTGCCAGCTCACCTGGACAGCGGGGGAGTGAAGCTTTCTTT.

The J gene is TRBJ2-3, the V gene TRBV2; 7 bases agree with TRBD2. The germline V gene has CDR1 SNHLY and CDR2 FYNNEI. The CDR3 is 13 amino acids. V lost 11 bases to trimming and J lost 2 bases; unmatched junction nucleotides: 7. CDR3 bases: TGTGCCGGACGGCGGGGGATCACAGATACGCAGTATTTT. Its protein is CAGRRGITDTQYF. The complete variable domain, with remaining parts taken from reference TRBV2 and TRBJ2-3, reads EPEVTQTPSHQVTQMGQEVILRCVPISNHLYFYWYRQILGQKVEFLVSFYNNEISEKSEIFDDQFSVERPDGSNFTLKIRSTKLEDSAMYFCAGRRGITDTQYFGPGTRLTVL.

The chain recombines TRBV7-2 with TRBJ1-6; 8 bases fit TRBD1. Germline assignment: CDR1 SGHTA and CDR2 FQGNSA. The V segment lost 4 bases and the J segment 9 bases; nucleotides outside the gene matches: 5. The CDR3 is 14 amino acids. The CDR3 region has the DNA TGTGCCAGCAGCTCCGGACAGGGACGTTCACCCCTCCACTTT. Translation: CASSSGQGRSPLHF. Using reference TRBV7-2 and TRBJ1-6 for the parts outside the CDR3, the full variable domain is GAGVSQSPSNKVTEKGKDVELRCDPISGHTALYWYRQSLGQGLEFLIYFQGNSAPDKSGLPSDRFSAERTGGSVSTLTIQRTQQEDSAVYLCASSSGQGRSPLHFGNGTRLTVT.

This clone is labeled as medium-sized (0.01 to 0.1%). The rearrangement uses TRBV6-4 and TRBJ1-5, with unresolved D. CDR1 is MRHNA, CDR2 SNTAGT, per germline. This CDR3 has 16 amino acids. The V gene lost 2 bases and the J gene lost 3 bases, with 14 bases spanning the gap. Here the CDR3 DNA reads TGTGCCAGCAGTGACGAATCTGGACGGAACAATCAGCCCCAGCATTTT. Its translation is CASSDESGRNNQPQHF.

This clone appeared once. The chain couples TRBV5-1 to TRBJ2-7; possible D gene TRBD1, 5 bases. Germline V gene lookup returns CDR1 SGHRS and CDR2 YFSETQ. Trimming left V 4 bases short and J 6 bases short, with 17 bases between. There are 14 residues in the CDR3. The CDR3 here is CASSPTKGMSEQYF. CDR3 DNA sequence: TGCGCCAGCAGCCCTACAAAGGGGATGAGCGAGCAGTACTTC.

The rearrangement links TRBV7-9 to TRBJ2-7, with D maybe TRBD2 (6 bases). This CDR3 region has 12 residues. CDR1 is SEHNR and CDR2 is FQNEAQ in the germline V gene (reference sequence). Deletions cut 5 bases from V and 13 bases from J, with 18 bases between. Written as DNA, the CDR3 is TGTGCCAGCAGCGTCTCCGACGGCGGGATCTACTTC. Its protein is CASSVSDGGIYF.

The DNA of the CDR3 is TGCGCCAGCAGCCCTGGATACGGGGTCGGTGGGGCGGAGACCCAGTACTTC. Amino acids: CASSPGYGVGGAETQYF. J is TRBJ2-5 and V is TRBV5-1; D tentatively fits TRBD1 or TRBD2 (5 bases each). CDR1 is SGHRS, CDR2 YFSETQ, per germline. Trimming pared 4 bases from V and 5 bases from J, leaving 24 bases between. The CDR3 length is 17 residues.

This clone turned up a few times. The rearrangement uses TRBV2 and TRBJ2-1; the D is unclear. Between the trimmed V and J ends, which lost 5 bases and 8 bases, there was a span of 10 bases. The CDR3 length is 12 residues. CDR1 and CDR2 from the germline V gene are SNHLY and FYNNEI. In DNA form, the CDR3 reads TGTGCCAGCAGTTCAGGTCAGGATGAGCAGTTCTTC. This encodes CASSSGQDEQFF.

The CDR3 DNA sequence: TGTGCCATCAGTGAGACAGGGGGGTCGGAGTCACCCCTCCACTTT. Protein: CAISETGGSESPLHF. The chain recombines TRBV10-3 with TRBJ1-6, with 8 nucleotides matching TRBD1. The length of the CDR3 is 15 residues. The V segment lost 2 bases and the J segment 10 bases; nucleotides outside the gene matches: 7. Germline V gene data show CDR1 as ENHRY and CDR2 as SYGVKD.

The CDR3 reads CASSFGTGSYEQYF. CDR3 DNA sequence: TGTGCCAGCAGCTTCGGGACGGGCTCCTACGAGCAGTACTTC. This chain uses TRBV5-4 with TRBJ2-5; D is possibly TRBD1 or TRBD2 (5 bases each). The J call could be wrong; TRBJ2-7 is a better fit for the DNA end. The CDR3 covers 14 residues. Per the germline V gene, CDR1 is SGHNT and CDR2 is YYREEE (reference sequence).

In this sample, this clone turned up a few times. The chain combines TRBV4-2 with TRBJ1-6; D might be TRBD1 (5 bases). The ends were cut back, 0 bases at V and 11 bases at J, with 17 bases in the middle. Germline lookup yields CDR1 LGHNA and CDR2 YNFKEQ. The CDR3 consists of 16 residues. CDR3 protein: CASSQETGRPGAPLHF. The CDR3 DNA reads TGTGCCAGCAGCCAAGAAACAGGCCGTCCTGGGGCACCCCTCCACTTT.

The rearrangement links TRBV27 to TRBJ2-7; TRBD2 aligns across 10 bases. From germline, CDR1 is MNHEY and CDR2 SMNVEV (reference sequence). The CDR3 contains 15 residues. Losses at the gene ends were 4 bases for V and 1 base for J; bases not matched to a gene: 4. Here the CDR3 DNA reads TGTGCCAGCAGTTACACTAGCGGGGTTTCCTACGAGCAGTACTTC. Residues: CASSYTSGVSYEQYF.

V is TRBV28 and J is TRBJ2-7; D is perhaps TRBD2 (6 bases). V lost 7 bases and J 2 bases, leaving 12 bases between the germline ends. CDR3 length: 13 residues. The V gene's germline CDR1 is MDHEN and CDR2 SYDVKM. CDR3 region: CASTIGSAYEQYF. The CDR3 nucleotides are TGTGCCAGCACTATCGGGAGTGCCTACGAGCAGTACTTC.

The genes are TRBV4-2 and TRBJ1-1; D is perhaps TRBD1 (5 bases). Trimming removed 1 base at V and 10 bases at J, with 16 bases between. Per the germline V gene, CDR1 is LGHNA and CDR2 is YNFKEQ. The CDR3 is 14 residues long. CDR3 residues: CASSQGTWGRSAFF. The CDR3 DNA sequence: TGTGCCAGCAGCCAAGGCACCTGGGGCCGATCAGCTTTCTTT.